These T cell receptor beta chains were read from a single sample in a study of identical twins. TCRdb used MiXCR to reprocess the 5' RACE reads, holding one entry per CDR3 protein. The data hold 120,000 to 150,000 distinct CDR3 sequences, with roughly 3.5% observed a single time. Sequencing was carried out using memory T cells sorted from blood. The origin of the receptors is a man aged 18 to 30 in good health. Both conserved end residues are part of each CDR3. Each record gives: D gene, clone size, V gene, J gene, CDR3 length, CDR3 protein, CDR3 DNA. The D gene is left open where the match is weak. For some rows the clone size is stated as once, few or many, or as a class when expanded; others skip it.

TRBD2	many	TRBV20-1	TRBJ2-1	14	CSARAGGLRTEQFF	TGCAGTGCTAGGGCGGGAGGCCTCAGAACTGAGCAGTTCTTC
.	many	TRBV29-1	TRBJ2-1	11	CSVGGLDEQFF	TGCAGCGTTGGGGGGCTGGATGAGCAGTTCTTC
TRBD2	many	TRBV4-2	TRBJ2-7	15	CASSPAPAGDYEQYF	TGTGCCAGCAGCCCCGCCCCAGCGGGGGACTACGAGCAGTACTTC
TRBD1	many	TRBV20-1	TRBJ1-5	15	CSAWRQGAEGQPQHF	TGCAGTGCTTGGAGACAGGGGGCCGAAGGTCAGCCCCAGCATTTT
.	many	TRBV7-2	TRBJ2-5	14	CASSPRTSQETQYF	TGTGCCAGCAGCCCCCGGACAAGTCAAGAGACCCAGTACTTC
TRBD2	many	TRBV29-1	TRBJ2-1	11	CSVEGTGGQFF	TGCAGCGTTGAAGGGACGGGGGGGCAGTTCTTC
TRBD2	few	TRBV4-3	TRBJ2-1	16	CASSQDRTSYYNEQFF	TGCGCCAGCAGCCAAGATCGGACTAGCTACTACAATGAGCAGTTCTTC
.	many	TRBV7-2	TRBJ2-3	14	CASSYVRGSNTQYF	TGTGCCAGCAGCTATGTGAGGGGATCGAATACGCAGTATTTT
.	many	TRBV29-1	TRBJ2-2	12	CSSQGNTGELFF	TGCAGCTCTCAGGGAAACACCGGGGAGCTGTTTTTT
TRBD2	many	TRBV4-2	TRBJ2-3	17	CASSQGLAGAVTDTQYF	TGTGCCAGCAGCCAAGGTCTAGCGGGAGCCGTCACAGATACGCAGTATTTT
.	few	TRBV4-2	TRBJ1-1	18	CASSPKRTDSTLNTEAFF	TGTGCCAGCAGCCCAAAAAGGACGGACAGCACCTTGAACACTGAAGCTTTCTTT
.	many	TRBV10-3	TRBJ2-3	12	CAISELTDTQYF	TGTGCCATCAGTGAACTCACAGATACGCAGTATTTT
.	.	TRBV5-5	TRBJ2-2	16	CASSFRKLPNTGELFF	TGTGCCAGCAGCTTTCGAAAATTACCGAACACCGGGGAGCTGTTTTTT
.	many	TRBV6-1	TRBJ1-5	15	CASRPVGASNQPQHF	TGTGCCAGCAGACCAGTCGGGGCTAGCAATCAGCCCCAGCATTTT
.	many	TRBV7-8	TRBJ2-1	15	CASSLQAVKKVAQFF	TGTGCCAGCAGTCTCCAGGCGGTAAAAAAAGTAGCGCAGTTCTTC
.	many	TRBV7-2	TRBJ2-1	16	CASSLRAASLYNEQFF	TGTGCCAGCAGCTTACGGGCAGCCTCTCTCTACAATGAGCAGTTCTTC
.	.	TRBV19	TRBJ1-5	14	CASSIGADSQPQHF	TGTGCCAGTAGTATTGGGGCAGATAGTCAGCCCCAGCATTTT
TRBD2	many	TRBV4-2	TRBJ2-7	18	CASSPGGGLAGEDYEQYF	TGTGCCAGCAGCCCAGGAGGGGGACTAGCGGGAGAGGACTACGAGCAGTACTTC
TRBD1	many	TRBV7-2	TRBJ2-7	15	CASSSRGTGKYEQYF	TGTGCCAGCAGCTCCCGGGGGACAGGGAAATACGAGCAGTACTTC
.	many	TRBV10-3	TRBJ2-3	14	CAIGDLGATDTQYF	TGTGCCATCGGGGACCTGGGGGCGACAGATACGCAGTATTTT
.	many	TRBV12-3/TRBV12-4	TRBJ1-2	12	CASSLGRGGYTF	TGTGCCAGCAGTTTAGGGAGGGGAGGCTACACCTTC
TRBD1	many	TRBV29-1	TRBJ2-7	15	CSVEGRRQGSYEQYF	TGCAGCGTTGAAGGTCGGCGACAGGGTTCCTACGAGCAGTACTTC
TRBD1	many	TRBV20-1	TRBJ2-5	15	CSATKDNRGPETQYF	TGCAGTGCGACGAAAGACAACAGGGGGCCGGAGACCCAGTACTTC
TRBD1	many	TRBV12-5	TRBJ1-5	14	CASGEGQEYQPQHF	TGTGCTAGTGGAGAAGGACAGGAGTATCAGCCCCAGCATTTT
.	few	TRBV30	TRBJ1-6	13	CAWARQLNSPLHF	TGTGCCTGGGCTAGACAGCTTAATTCACCCCTCCACTTT
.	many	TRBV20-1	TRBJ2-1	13	CSADQGLGNEQFF	TGCAGTGCTGACCAGGGGCTAGGGAATGAGCAGTTCTTC
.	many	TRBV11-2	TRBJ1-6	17	CASSPIRRTRKNSPLHF	TGTGCCAGCAGCCCGATTAGAAGGACGCGGAAAAATTCACCCCTCCACTTT
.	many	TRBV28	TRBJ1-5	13	CASSFKWDQPQHF	TGTGCCAGCAGTTTTAAGTGGGATCAGCCCCAGCATTTT
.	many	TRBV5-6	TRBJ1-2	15	CASTWGTGSRYGYTF	TGTGCCAGCACTTGGGGAACAGGGTCCCGTTATGGCTACACCTTC
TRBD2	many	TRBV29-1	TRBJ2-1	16	CTIQGISLAGDNEQFF	TGCACCATTCAAGGCATCAGTCTTGCGGGGGACAATGAGCAGTTCTTC
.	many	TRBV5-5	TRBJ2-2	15	CASSLGNRPTGELFF	TGTGCCAGCAGCTTGGGGAACAGGCCGACCGGGGAGCTGTTTTTT
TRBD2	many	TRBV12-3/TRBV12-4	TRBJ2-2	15	CASAEAGVGSGELFF	TGTGCCAGCGCCGAAGCGGGAGTAGGCTCCGGGGAGCTGTTTTTT
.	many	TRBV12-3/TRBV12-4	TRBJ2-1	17	CASRLASRALRYNEQFF	TGTGCCAGCAGGCTAGCCTCCAGGGCTTTACGATACAATGAGCAGTTCTTC
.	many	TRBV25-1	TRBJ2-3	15	CASSERVDGTDTQYF	TGTGCCAGCAGTGAAAGAGTTGACGGCACAGATACGCAGTATTTT
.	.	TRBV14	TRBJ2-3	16	CASSRAFEAPTDTQYF	TGTGCCAGCAGCCGAGCTTTTGAGGCCCCCACAGATACGCAGTATTTT
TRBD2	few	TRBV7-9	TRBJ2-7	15	CASSLGFGRDYEQYF	TGTGCCAGCAGCTTAGGGTTCGGGAGGGACTACGAGCAGTACTTC
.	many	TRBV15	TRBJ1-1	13	CATSRDREGEAFF	TGTGCCACCAGCAGAGATCGGGAGGGAGAAGCTTTCTTT
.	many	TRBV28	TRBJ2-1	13	CASSLRTYNEQFF	TGTGCCAGCAGTTTGAGGACCTACAATGAGCAGTTCTTC
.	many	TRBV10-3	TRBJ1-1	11	CAISYGAGAFF	TGTGCCATCAGTTACGGGGCTGGAGCTTTCTTT
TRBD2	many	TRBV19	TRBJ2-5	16	CASSMSSGTGEETQYF	TGTGCCAGTAGTATGAGTAGCGGGACGGGGGAGGAGACCCAGTACTTC
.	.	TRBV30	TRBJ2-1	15	CAWSPVGRASGEQFF	TGTGCCTGGAGTCCCGTCGGTCGGGCGAGTGGTGAGCAGTTCTTC
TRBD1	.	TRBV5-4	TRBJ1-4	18	CASSLGPGQGLTNEKLFF	TGTGCCAGCAGCTTGGGCCCGGGACAGGGGCTCACCAATGAAAAACTGTTTTTT
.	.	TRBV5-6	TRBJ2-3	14	CASSRLWATDTQYF	TGTGCCAGCAGCCGCCTTTGGGCGACAGATACGCAGTATTTT
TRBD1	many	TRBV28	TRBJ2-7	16	CASRTTGTGGWYEQYF	TGTGCCAGCAGAACTACCGGGACAGGGGGCTGGTACGAGCAGTACTTC
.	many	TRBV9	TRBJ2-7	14	CASSVGTQPVEQYF	TGTGCCAGCAGCGTCGGGACACAGCCCGTCGAGCAGTACTTC
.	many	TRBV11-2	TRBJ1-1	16	CASSLPFRVRNTEAFF	TGTGCCAGCAGCTTACCCTTCCGGGTTCGGAACACTGAAGCTTTCTTT
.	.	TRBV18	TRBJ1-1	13	CASSPQGYTEAFF	TGTGCCAGCTCACCACAGGGATACACTGAAGCTTTCTTT
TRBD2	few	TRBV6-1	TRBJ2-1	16	CASSDIAGGSVNEQFF	TGTGCCAGCAGTGATATAGCGGGAGGAAGTGTTAATGAGCAGTTCTTC
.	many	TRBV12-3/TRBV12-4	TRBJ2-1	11	CASSRDFGQFF	TGTGCCAGCAGCCGGGACTTCGGGCAGTTCTTC
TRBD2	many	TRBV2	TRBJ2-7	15	CASSESGLAIGEQYF	TGTGCCAGCAGTGAATCGGGACTAGCGATTGGCGAGCAGTACTTC
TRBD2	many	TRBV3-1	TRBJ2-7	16	CASNVPGLAGVKEQYF	TGTGCCAGCAACGTACCGGGACTAGCGGGGGTTAAGGAGCAGTACTTC
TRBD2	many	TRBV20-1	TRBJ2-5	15	CSAAYPGTSGETQYF	TGCAGTGCAGCGTACCCCGGGACTAGCGGGGAGACCCAGTACTTC